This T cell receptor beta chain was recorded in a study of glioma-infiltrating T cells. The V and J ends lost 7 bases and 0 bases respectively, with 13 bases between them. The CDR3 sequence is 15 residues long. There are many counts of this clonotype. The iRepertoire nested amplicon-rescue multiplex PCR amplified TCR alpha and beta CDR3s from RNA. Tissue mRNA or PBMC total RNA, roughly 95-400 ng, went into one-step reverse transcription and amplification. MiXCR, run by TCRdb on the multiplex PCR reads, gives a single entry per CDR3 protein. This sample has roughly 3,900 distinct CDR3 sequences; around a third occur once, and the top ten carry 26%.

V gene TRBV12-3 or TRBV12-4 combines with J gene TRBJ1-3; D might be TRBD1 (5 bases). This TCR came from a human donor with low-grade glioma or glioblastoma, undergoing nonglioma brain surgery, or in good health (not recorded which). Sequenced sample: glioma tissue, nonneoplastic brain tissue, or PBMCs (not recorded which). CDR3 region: CASKEGLSSGNTIYF. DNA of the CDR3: TGTGCCAGCAAAGAGGGGTTAAGCTCTGGAAACACCATATATTTT.